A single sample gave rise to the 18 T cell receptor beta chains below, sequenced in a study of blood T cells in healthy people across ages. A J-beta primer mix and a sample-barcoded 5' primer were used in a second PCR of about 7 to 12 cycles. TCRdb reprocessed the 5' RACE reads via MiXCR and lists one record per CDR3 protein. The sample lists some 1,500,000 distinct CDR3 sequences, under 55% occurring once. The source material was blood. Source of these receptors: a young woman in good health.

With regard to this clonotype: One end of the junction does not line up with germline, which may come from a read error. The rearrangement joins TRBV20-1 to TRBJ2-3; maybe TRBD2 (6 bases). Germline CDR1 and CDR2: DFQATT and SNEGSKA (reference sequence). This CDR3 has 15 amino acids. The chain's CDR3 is CSTSLWTPGTDTQYF. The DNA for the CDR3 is TGCAGTACTAGCTTATGGACCCCTGGCACAGATACGCAGTATTTT.

The DNA for the CDR3 is TGCGCCAGCAGCCAAGAAGACAGCCTTGGGATGAACACTGAAGCTTTCTTT. This translates into CASSQEDSLGMNTEAFF. The chain combines TRBV4-1 with TRBJ1-1; maybe TRBD1 (5 bases). Germline V lookup: CDR1 MGHRA, CDR2 YSYEKL. This CDR3 is built from 17 residues. Trimming took 0 bases from V and 0 from J, leaving 14 bases between them.

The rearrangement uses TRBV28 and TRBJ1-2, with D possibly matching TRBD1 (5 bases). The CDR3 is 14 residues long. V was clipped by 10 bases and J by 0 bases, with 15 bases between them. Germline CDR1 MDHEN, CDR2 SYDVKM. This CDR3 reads CATTQGQANYGYTF. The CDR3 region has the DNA TGTGCCACGACCCAGGGTCAAGCTAACTATGGCTACACCTTC.

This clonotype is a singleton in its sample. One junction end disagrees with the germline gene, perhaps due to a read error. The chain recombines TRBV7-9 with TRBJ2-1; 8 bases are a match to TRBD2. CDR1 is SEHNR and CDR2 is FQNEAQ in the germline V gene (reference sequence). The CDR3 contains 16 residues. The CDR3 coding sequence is TGTGCCGGCAGCTTTCCGACGGGAGGGCCTGACAATGAGCAGTTCTTC. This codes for CAGSFPTGGPDNEQFF.

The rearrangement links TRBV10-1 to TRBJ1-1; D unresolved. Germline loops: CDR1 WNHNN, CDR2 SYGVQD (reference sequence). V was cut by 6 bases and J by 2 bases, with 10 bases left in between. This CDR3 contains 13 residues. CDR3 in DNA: TGCGCCAGCAGGGAATTTGTTAACACTGAAGCTTTCTTT. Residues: CASREFVNTEAFF.

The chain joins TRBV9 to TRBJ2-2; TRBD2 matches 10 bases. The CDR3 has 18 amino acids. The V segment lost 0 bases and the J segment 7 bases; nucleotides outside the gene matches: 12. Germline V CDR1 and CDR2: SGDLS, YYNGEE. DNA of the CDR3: TGTGCCAGCAGCGTAGGTCAAGCGGGGGGGCGGCGGATCGGGGAGCTGTTTTTT. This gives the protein CASSVGQAGGRRIGELFF.

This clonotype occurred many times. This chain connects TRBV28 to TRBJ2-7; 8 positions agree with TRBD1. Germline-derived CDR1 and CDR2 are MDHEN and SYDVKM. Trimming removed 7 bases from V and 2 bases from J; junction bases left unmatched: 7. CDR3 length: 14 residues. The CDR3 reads CASNQGQDPYEQYF. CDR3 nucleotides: TGTGCCAGCAATCAGGGACAGGACCCCTACGAGCAGTACTTC.

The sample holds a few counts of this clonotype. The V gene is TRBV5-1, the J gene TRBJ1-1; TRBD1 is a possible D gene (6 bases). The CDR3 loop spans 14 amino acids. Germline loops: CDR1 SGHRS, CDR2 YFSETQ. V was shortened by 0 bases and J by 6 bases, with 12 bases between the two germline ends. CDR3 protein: CASSLVPGGAEAFF. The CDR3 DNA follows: TGCGCCAGCAGCTTGGTTCCGGGGGGCGCTGAAGCTTTCTTT.

The CDR3 region is CASSKATSAYNEQFF. DNA for the CDR3: TGTGCCAGCAGCAAAGCGACTAGCGCCTACAATGAGCAGTTCTTC. The V gene is TRBV7-8, the J gene TRBJ2-1; 8 bases fit TRBD2. Germline V gene lookup returns CDR1 SGHVS and CDR2 FQNEAQ. This CDR3 is 15 amino acids long. V was clipped by 5 bases and J by 2 bases; unmatched bases: 5.

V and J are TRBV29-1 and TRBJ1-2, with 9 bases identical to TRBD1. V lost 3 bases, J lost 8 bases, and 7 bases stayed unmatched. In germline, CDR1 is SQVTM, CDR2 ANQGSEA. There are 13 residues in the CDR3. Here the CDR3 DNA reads TGCAGCGTTGACACAGGGGGCGCGGGAGGCTACACCTTC. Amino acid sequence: CSVDTGGAGGYTF.

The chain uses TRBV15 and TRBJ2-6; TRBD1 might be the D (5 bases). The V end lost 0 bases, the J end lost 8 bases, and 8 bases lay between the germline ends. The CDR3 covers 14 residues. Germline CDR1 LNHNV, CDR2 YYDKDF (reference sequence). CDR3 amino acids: CATSRDQGTNVLTF. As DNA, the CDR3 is TGTGCCACCAGCAGAGATCAGGGTACCAACGTCCTGACTTTC.

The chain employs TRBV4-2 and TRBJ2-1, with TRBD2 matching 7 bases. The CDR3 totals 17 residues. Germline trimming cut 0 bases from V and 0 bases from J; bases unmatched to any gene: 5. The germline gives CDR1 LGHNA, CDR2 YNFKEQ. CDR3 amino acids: CASSQDPLASSYNEQFF. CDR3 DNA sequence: TGTGCCAGCAGCCAAGACCCACTAGCGAGCTCCTACAATGAGCAGTTCTTC.

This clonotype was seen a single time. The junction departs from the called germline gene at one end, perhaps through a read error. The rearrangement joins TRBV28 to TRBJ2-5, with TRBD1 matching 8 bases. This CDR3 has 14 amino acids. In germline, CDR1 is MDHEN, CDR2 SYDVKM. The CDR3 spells CASSWTGIQETQYF. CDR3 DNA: TGTGCCAGTAGTTGGACAGGGATTCAAGAGACCCAGTACTTC.

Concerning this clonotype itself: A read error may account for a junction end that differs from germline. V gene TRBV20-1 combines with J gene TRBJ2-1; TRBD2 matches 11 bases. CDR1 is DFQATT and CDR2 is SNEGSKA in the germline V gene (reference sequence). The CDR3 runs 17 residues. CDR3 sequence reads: CSASFPNSGGAWKERFF. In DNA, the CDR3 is TGCAGTGCTAGCTTTCCCAATAGCGGGGGGGCCTGGAAGGAGCGGTTCTTC.

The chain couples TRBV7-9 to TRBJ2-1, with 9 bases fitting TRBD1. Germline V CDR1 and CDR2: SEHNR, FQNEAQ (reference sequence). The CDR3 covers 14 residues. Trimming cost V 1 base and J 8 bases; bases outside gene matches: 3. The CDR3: CASSLGQGVDEQFF. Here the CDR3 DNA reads TGTGCCAGCAGCTTAGGACAGGGGGTGGATGAGCAGTTCTTC.

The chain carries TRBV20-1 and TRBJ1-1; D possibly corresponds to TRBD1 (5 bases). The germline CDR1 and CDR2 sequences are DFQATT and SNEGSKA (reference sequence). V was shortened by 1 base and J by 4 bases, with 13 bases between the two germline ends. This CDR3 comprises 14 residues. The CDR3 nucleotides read TGCAGTGCTAGAGTTAGACAGCGGGGCACTGAAGCTTTCTTT. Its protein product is CSARVRQRGTEAFF.

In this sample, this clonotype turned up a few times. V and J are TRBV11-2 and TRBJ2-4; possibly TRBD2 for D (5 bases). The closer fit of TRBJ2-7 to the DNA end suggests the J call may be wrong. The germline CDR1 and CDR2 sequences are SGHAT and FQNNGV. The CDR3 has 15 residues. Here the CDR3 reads CASRDTRGTTGEQYF. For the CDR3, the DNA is TGTGCCAGCAGAGATACTCGGGGTACTACTGGCGAGCAGTACTTC.

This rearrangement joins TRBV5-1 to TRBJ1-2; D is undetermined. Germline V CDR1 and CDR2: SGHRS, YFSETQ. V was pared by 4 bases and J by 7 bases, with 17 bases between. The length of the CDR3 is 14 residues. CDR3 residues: CASSAPEGLGGYTF. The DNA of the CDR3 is TGCGCCAGCAGCGCCCCTGAAGGGTTGGGTGGCTACACCTTC. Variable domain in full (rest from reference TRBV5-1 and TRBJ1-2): KAGVTQTPRYLIKTRGQQVTLSCSPISGHRSVSWYQQTPGQGLQFLFEYFSETQRNKGNFPGRFSGRQFSNSRSEMNVSTLELGDSALYLCASSAPEGLGGYTFGSGTRLTVV.